A selection of T cell receptor beta chains follows, all from one sample in a study of control samples from healthy donors and cancer patients. Only in-frame clones appear in the TCRdb table, and some are missing; sequencing was by immunoSEQ multiplex PCR. The table includes almost 90,000 clones, about 89% detected once. The sample was blood. These receptors all come from a man aged 25-45 years in good health. Each CDR3 is given with its conserved first and last residue. Each record gives: clone size, J gene, D gene, V gene, CDR3 DNA, CDR3 protein. The D gene is left open where the match is weak. Expanded clones get a size class; other rows say once, few or many, or leave the size out.

>-|TRBJ2-1|-|TRBV5-4
TGTGCCAGCAGCTTGGAGGGGGGCGAGTGGGACAATGAGCAGTTCTTC
CASSLEGGEWDNEQFF
>-|TRBJ2-2|TRBD2|TRBV6-6
TGTGCCAGCAGTCGGACTAGCGGGGGGACCGACACCGGGGAGCTGTTTTTT
CASSRTSGGTDTGELFF
>-|TRBJ2-1|TRBD2|TRBV20-1
TGCAGTGCTAGTTCGGGACTAGCGGGGGGGAATGAGCAGTTCTTC
CSASSGLAGGNEQFF
>-|TRBJ1-3|TRBD1|TRBV10-1
TGCGCCAGCAGTGAGTCGACAGGGGCTGGAAACACCATATATTTT
CASSESTGAGNTIYF
>few|TRBJ1-1|-|TRBV11-2
TGTGCCAGCAGCCAACCGGTAACGGATTCCATGAACACTGAAGCTTTCTTT
CASSQPVTDSMNTEAFF
>few|TRBJ1-5|-|TRBV27
TGTGCCAGCAGTTTATTGGCAGGGTTCAATCAGCCCCAGCATTTT
CASSLLAGFNQPQHF
>-|TRBJ1-1|TRBD1|TRBV4-2
TGTGCCAGCAGCCAAGACGGGCAGGGGGCCCTCATGAACACTGAAGCTTTCTTT
CASSQDGQGALMNTEAFF
>-|TRBJ1-3|-|TRBV7-8
TGTGCCAGCAGCCTGGAGGCGGTAGGAAACACCATATATTTT
CASSLEAVGNTIYF
>-|TRBJ2-1|-|TRBV4-1
TGCGCCAGCAGCCAAGAAGCAGGACGGCATCGGTTCTTC
CASSQEAGRHRFF
>-|TRBJ2-1|-|TRBV4-2
TGTGCCAGCAGCCAAGATATCGCCTCCCCCGGTGAGCAGTTCTTC
CASSQDIASPGEQFF
>-|TRBJ1-1|-|TRBV4-2
TGTGCCAGCAGCCAAGAGGGGCAGGGTGGGAACACTGAAGCTTTCTTT
CASSQEGQGGNTEAFF
>-|TRBJ2-7|TRBD1|TRBV6-5
TGTGCCAGCAGTCCTAGTCCGACAGGGAACGAGCAGTACTTC
CASSPSPTGNEQYF
>-|TRBJ1-2|-|TRBV19
TGTGCCAGTAGTATCGAGAAAGGGGAAGGGCACTATGGCTACACCTTC
CASSIEKGEGHYGYTF
>-|TRBJ2-7|-|TRBV5-4
TGTGCCAGCAGCTTCGAGTCGGAGTACGAGCAGTACTTC
CASSFESEYEQYF
>-|TRBJ2-1|-|TRBV9
TGTGCCAGCAGCCCATCCGGGGTATCCTACAATGAGCAGTTCTTC
CASSPSGVSYNEQFF
>-|TRBJ1-6|-|TRBV6-5
TGTGCCAGCAGTTACTCTACAGGGACGGTTGGGTCACCCCTCCACTTT
CASSYSTGTVGSPLHF
>-|TRBJ2-1|-|TRBV5-1
TGCGCCAGCAGCCTACGGTGGGGCTCGCTCTCCTACAATGAGCAGTTCTTC
CASSLRWGSLSYNEQFF
>-|TRBJ2-6|-|TRBV18
TGTGCCAGCTCACCAGCCACCGCCGACGTCCTGACTTTC
CASSPATADVLTF
>-|TRBJ2-5|TRBD2|TRBV7-8
TGTGCCAGCAGCCCTAGCGGGGGGGCCCGGGAGGAGACCCAGTACTTC
CASSPSGGAREETQYF
>-|TRBJ1-2|TRBD1|TRBV10-3
TGTGCCATCAGTGGGCGGACAGGGAGAAACTATGGCTACACCTTC
CAISGRTGRNYGYTF
>-|TRBJ2-5|TRBD1|TRBV27
TGTGCCAGCAGCCCCGGGACAGATAATCTCCAAGAGACCCAGTACTTC
CASSPGTDNLQETQYF
>-|TRBJ2-3|-|TRBV19
TGTGCCAGTAACGTCGGAACTAGCACAGATACGCAGTATTTT
CASNVGTSTDTQYF
>few|TRBJ1-1|TRBD1|TRBV5-4
TGTGCCAGCAGCCCTCCCGGGACAGGGGGCACTGAAGCTTTCTTT
CASSPPGTGGTEAFF
>few|TRBJ1-1|TRBD1|TRBV29-1
TGCAGCGTTGAAGGGACAGGGGGCACGAGGGGCACTGAAGCTTTCTTT
CSVEGTGGTRGTEAFF
>-|TRBJ1-1|TRBD1|TRBV4-1
TGCGCCAGCAGCCAAGGTCCAGGACAGGGGGGGACTGAAGCTTTCTTT
CASSQGPGQGGTEAFF
>-|TRBJ1-2|-|TRBV5-8
TGTGCCAGCAGCTTGGGCAGTACCTATGGCTACACCTTC
CASSLGSTYGYTF
>-|TRBJ1-4|TRBD1|TRBV27
TGTGCCAGCAGTTCTCCGGGACAGGGGAGTGAAAAACTGTTTTTT
CASSSPGQGSEKLFF
>-|TRBJ1-2|-|TRBV7-2
TGTGCCAGCAAGGGGGGGGCCTCTAACTATGGCTACACCTTC
CASKGGASNYGYTF
>-|TRBJ2-3|TRBD1|TRBV19
TGTGCCAGTAGTATGTTAGGGACAGACACAGATACGCAGTATTTT
CASSMLGTDTDTQYF
>-|TRBJ1-2|TRBD1|TRBV3-1/TRBV3-2
TGTGCCAGCAGCTCGGACAGGGTGGGGTATGGCTACACCTTC
CASSSDRVGYGYTF
>-|TRBJ1-2|-|TRBV2
TGTGCCAGCAGTGAAGGTCGGACCTATGGCTACACCTTC
CASSEGRTYGYTF